This T cell receptor (beta chain) was found in a study of beta chain features in type 1 diabetes. Background on the study: When patients were set against healthy donors, age, gender and cell yields were similar. General study findings and limits: Whether TCRB rearrangement is influenced by HLA type went unresolved here. TCRB CDR3s were moderately but significantly shorter in Type 1 diabetes patients in all four CD4+ subsets.

Trimming cost V 3 bases and J 7 bases, with 10 bases left between them. CDR1 is WSHSY, CDR2 SAAADI, per germline. This CDR3 region has 13 residues. All of the isolated RNA was reverse transcribed, so expressed TCRB transcripts were sequenced. Generated by immunoSEQ multiplex PCR, the TCRdb table keeps only in-frame clones and is missing some. Of fewer than 900,000 clones detected, 15% to 20% appear once; the ten largest clones hold 0.023%. Details on this clone: What it recognizes is unknown.

CD4+ naive, central memory, regulatory and stem cell-like memory cells were sorted via CD45RO/CCR7/CD25/CD127/CD95/CD27. Input material: naive CD4+ T cells from blood. The rearrangement joins TRBV10-2 to TRBJ2-1; no clear D gene. The clonotype was recovered from a woman aged 18-35 years in good health. The CDR3: CASSEGPMNEQFF. The CDR3, as DNA: TGCGCCAGCAGTGAAGGCCCCATGAATGAGCAGTTCTTC.